A selection of T cell receptor beta chains follows, all from one sample in a study of PD-L1 blockade in urothelial cancer. Using immunoSEQ multiplex PCR, the repertoire was profiled, and TCRdb retains in-frame clones only, with some absent. The repertoire has around 33,000 clones, about 80% of them found once; the top ten carry approximately 3.6%. The material was PBMCs, obtained around atezolizumab (anti-PD-L1) treatment. Receptor source: a man aged 70 or older with urothelial cancer. CDR3s include the opening cysteine and the closing phenylalanine or tryptophan. A D gene is named only where the DNA matches it firmly. Clone size is stated in some rows and not others, as once, few, many or a class when expanded.

V	size	J	D	CDR3	DNA
TRBV5-8	.	TRBJ1-1	.	CASSLMRAILMNTEAFF	TGTGCCAGCAGCTTGATGCGGGCCATTCTTATGAACACTGAAGCTTTCTTT
TRBV6-1	.	TRBJ1-1	.	CASTQTLATEAFF	TGTGCCAGCACTCAGACCCTAGCCACTGAAGCTTTCTTT
TRBV9	once	TRBJ2-6	.	CASSVGPSGANVLTF	TGTGCCAGCAGCGTAGGGCCCTCTGGGGCCAACGTCCTGACTTTC
TRBV27	.	TRBJ2-2	TRBD2	CASSPGTRDGELFF	TGTGCCAGCAGTCCTGGGACTAGAGACGGGGAGCTGTTTTTT
TRBV5-4	.	TRBJ2-7	TRBD2	CASSLAIGGGRFEQYF	TGTGCCAGCAGCTTGGCAATCGGGGGGGGGCGTTTTGAGCAGTACTTC
TRBV7-3	.	TRBJ2-5	TRBD2	CASSSGLQETQYF	TGTGCCAGCAGCTCGGGACTACAAGAGACCCAGTACTTC
TRBV7-9	.	TRBJ2-7	.	CASSPRSYEQYF	TGTGCCAGCAGCCCCCGTTCCTACGAGCAGTACTTC
TRBV28	few	TRBJ2-7	TRBD1	CASQDRLWEQYF	TGTGCCAGCCAGGACAGGTTGTGGGAGCAGTACTTC
TRBV11-2	.	TRBJ2-2	TRBD2	CASSWTRPTGELFF	TGTGCCAGCAGCTGGACTAGACCCACCGGGGAGCTGTTTTTT
TRBV9	.	TRBJ2-5	.	CASSAGTQETQYF	TGTGCCAGCAGCGCCGGGACTCAAGAGACCCAGTACTTC
TRBV25-1	.	TRBJ2-1	.	CASSEYQVAGYNEQFF	TGTGCCAGCAGTGAATATCAAGTAGCCGGCTACAATGAGCAGTTCTTC
TRBV13	.	TRBJ2-5	.	CASSYQGPQGAQYF	TGTGCCAGCAGCTATCAGGGGCCCCAAGGGGCCCAGTACTTC
TRBV19	few	TRBJ1-2	TRBD1	CASRMWQGAGFYGYTF	TGTGCCAGTAGAATGTGGCAGGGGGCAGGCTTCTATGGCTACACCTTC
TRBV5-1	few	TRBJ2-2	.	CASSLRGAGTGELFF	TGCGCCAGCAGCTTGCGGGGGGCAGGAACCGGGGAGCTGTTTTTT
TRBV6-1	.	TRBJ1-5	TRBD1	CASSEGQGAGQPQHF	TGTGCCAGCAGTGAGGGACAGGGGGCGGGTCAGCCCCAGCATTTT
TRBV5-4	.	TRBJ2-2	TRBD2	CASSDAGGPTGELFF	TGTGCCAGCAGCGATGCGGGGGGGCCCACCGGGGAGCTGTTTTTT
TRBV10-3	.	TRBJ2-1	TRBD2	CAARDSGRVSYNEQFF	TGTGCCGCCCGTGATAGCGGGAGGGTGTCCTACAATGAGCAGTTCTTC
TRBV7-2	.	TRBJ2-7	.	CASSSDFWGRLGEQYF	TGTGCCAGCAGCTCCGATTTTTGGGGCCGTTTAGGCGAGCAGTACTTC
TRBV6-1	.	TRBJ1-2	.	CASSVEGSYGYTF	TGTGCCAGCAGTGTGGAGGGATCCTATGGCTACACCTTC
TRBV29-1	.	TRBJ1-2	TRBD1	CSGGDRVMGYTF	TGCAGCGGGGGGGACAGGGTTATGGGCTACACCTTC
TRBV6-1	.	TRBJ2-7	.	CAIRLGHEQYF	TGTGCCATCCGGCTGGGCCACGAGCAGTACTTC
TRBV28	.	TRBJ1-2	.	CASLQVSANYGYTF	TGTGCCAGCTTACAGGTATCGGCGAACTATGGCTACACCTTC
TRBV5-5	.	TRBJ1-3	.	CASSLDLGSGNTIYF	TGTGCCAGCAGCTTGGATCTAGGCTCTGGAAACACCATATATTTT
TRBV5-6	.	TRBJ1-2	.	CASSFIDSEGYTF	TGTGCCAGCAGCTTTATCGACTCAGAGGGCTACACCTTC
TRBV5-6	.	TRBJ2-7	.	CASSFAPGTTAYEQYF	TGTGCCAGCAGCTTTGCCCCCGGGACAACTGCCTACGAGCAGTACTTC
TRBV28	.	TRBJ1-5	TRBD1	CASSLTGGNQPQHF	TGTGCCAGCAGTCTGACAGGGGGCAATCAGCCCCAGCATTTT
TRBV5-1	.	TRBJ2-3	TRBD2	CASSAGGGTDTQYF	TGCGCCAGCAGTGCGGGAGGAGGCACAGATACGCAGTATTTT
TRBV6-1	.	TRBJ1-1	.	CASLRNTEAFF	TGTGCCAGCCTCCGGAACACTGAAGCTTTCTTT
TRBV11-2	.	TRBJ2-2	TRBD2	CASGTSGGANTGELFF	TGTGCCAGCGGTACTAGCGGGGGCGCAAACACCGGGGAGCTGTTTTTT
TRBV28	once	TRBJ2-2	TRBD2	CASVSGRRAGELFF	TGTGCCAGTGTAAGCGGGAGAAGGGCCGGGGAGCTGTTTTTT
TRBV10-1	few	TRBJ2-1	TRBD1	CASNGTGVNNEQFF	TGCGCCAGCAACGGGACAGGCGTGAACAATGAGCAGTTCTTC
TRBV4-2	.	TRBJ1-3	.	CASSQVASSGNTIYF	TGTGCCAGCAGCCAAGTAGCAAGCTCTGGAAACACCATATATTTT
TRBV7-9	.	TRBJ2-1	.	CASSSSPGVKAEQFF	TGTGCCAGCAGCTCCTCCCCGGGGGTCAAGGCCGAGCAGTTCTTC